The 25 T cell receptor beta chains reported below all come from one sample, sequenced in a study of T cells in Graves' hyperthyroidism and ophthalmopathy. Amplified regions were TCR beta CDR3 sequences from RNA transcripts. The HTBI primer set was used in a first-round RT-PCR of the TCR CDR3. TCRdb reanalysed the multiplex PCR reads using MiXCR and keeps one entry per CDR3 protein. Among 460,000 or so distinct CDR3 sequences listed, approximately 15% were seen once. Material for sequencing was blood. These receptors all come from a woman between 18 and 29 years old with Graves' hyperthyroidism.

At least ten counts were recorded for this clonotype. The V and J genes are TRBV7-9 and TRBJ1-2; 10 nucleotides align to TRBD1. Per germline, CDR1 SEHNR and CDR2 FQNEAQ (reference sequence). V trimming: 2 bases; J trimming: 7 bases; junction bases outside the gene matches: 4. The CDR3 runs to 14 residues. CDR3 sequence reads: CASSLRQGASGYTF. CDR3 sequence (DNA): TGTGCCAGCAGCTTACGACAGGGGGCAAGTGGCTACACCTTC.

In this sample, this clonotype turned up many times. The CDR3 reads CASSSSGGANEKLFF. The CDR3 nucleotides are TGTGCCAGCAGCTCGTCAGGGGGAGCTAATGAAAAACTGTTTTTT. This sequence joins TRBV7-6 and TRBJ1-4, with 7 nucleotides matching TRBD1. In germline, CDR1 is SGHVS, CDR2 FNYEAQ. Germline trimming cut 4 bases from V and 3 bases from J; bases unmatched to any gene: 5. The CDR3 loop spans 15 amino acids.

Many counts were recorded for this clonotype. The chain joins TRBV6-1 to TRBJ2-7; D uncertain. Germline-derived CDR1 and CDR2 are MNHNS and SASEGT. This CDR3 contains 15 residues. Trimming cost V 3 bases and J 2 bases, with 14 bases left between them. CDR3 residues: CASSDSGTQAYEQYF. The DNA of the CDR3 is TGTGCCAGCAGTGATTCGGGCACACAAGCCTACGAGCAGTACTTC.

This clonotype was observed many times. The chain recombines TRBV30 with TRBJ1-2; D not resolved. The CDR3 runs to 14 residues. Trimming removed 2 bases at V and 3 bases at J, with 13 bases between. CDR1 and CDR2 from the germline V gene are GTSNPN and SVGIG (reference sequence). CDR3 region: CAWSRVGVDYGYTF. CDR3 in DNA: TGTGCCTGGAGTCGGGTAGGAGTCGACTATGGCTACACCTTC.

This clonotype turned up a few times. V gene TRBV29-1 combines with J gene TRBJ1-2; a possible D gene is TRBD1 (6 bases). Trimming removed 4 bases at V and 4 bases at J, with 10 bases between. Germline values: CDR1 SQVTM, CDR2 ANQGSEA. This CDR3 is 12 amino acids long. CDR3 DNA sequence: TGCAGCGTTGGGGGGCAGGGCTATGGCTACACCTTC. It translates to CSVGGQGYGYTF.

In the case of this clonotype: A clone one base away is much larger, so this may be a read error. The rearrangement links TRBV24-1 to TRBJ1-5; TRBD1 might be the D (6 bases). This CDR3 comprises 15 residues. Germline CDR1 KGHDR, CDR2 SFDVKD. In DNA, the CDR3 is TGCGCCACCAGTGACAGGACCAGGGGCAATAAGCCCCAGCATTTT. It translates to CATSDRTRGNKPQHF.

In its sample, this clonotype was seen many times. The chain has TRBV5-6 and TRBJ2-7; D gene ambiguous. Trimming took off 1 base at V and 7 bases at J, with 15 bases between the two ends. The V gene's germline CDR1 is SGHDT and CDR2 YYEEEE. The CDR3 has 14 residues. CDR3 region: CASSLMTSIWEQYV. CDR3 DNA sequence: TGTGCCAGCAGCTTGATGACATCCATCTGGGAGCAGTACGTC.

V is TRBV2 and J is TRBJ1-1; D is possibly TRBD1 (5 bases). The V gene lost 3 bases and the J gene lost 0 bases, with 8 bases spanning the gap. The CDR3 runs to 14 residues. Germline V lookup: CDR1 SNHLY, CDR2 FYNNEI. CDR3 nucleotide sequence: TGTGCCAGCAGTGACGGGGGAGTGAACACTGAAGCTTTCTTT. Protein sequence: CASSDGGVNTEAFF.

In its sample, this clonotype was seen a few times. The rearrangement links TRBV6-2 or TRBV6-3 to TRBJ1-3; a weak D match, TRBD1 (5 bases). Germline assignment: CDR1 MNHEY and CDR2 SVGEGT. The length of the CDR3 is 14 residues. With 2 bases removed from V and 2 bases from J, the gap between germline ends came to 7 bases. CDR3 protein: CASSYRGAGNTIYF. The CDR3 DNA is TGTGCCAGCAGTTACAGGGGAGCTGGAAACACCATATATTTT.

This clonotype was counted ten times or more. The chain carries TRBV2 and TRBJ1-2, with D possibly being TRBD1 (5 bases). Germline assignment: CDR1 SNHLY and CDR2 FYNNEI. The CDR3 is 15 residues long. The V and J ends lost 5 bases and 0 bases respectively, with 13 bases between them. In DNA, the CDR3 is TGTGCCAGCAGTTCTAGCGGGGGGTCTAACTATGGCTACACCTTC. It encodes CASSSSGGSNYGYTF.

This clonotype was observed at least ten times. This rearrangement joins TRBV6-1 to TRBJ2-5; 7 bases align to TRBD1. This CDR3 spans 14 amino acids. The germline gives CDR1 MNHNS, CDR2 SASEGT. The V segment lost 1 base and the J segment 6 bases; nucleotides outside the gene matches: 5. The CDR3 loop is CASSEVGQAQTQYF. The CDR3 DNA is TGTGCCAGCAGTGAAGTCGGACAGGCGCAGACCCAGTACTTC.

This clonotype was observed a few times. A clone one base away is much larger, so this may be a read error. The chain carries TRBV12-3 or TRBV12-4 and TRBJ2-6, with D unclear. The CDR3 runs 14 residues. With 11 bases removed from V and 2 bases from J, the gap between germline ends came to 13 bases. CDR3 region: CAGTRVAGANVLTF. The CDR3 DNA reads TGTGCCGGCACAAGAGTTGCTGGGGCCAACGTCCTGACTTTC.

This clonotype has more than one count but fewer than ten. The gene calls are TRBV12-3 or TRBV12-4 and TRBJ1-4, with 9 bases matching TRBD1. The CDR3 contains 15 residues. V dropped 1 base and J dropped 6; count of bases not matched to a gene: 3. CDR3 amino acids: CASSLGDRDHEKLFF. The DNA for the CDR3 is TGTGCCAGCAGTTTAGGGGACAGGGATCATGAAAAACTGTTTTTT.

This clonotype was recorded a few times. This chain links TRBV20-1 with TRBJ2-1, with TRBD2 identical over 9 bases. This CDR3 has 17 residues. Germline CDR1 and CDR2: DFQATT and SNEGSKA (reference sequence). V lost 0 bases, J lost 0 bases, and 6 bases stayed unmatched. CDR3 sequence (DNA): TGCAGTGCTAGAGACCCACTAGCGGGCCGCTCCTACAATGAGCAGTTCTTC. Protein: CSARDPLAGRSYNEQFF.

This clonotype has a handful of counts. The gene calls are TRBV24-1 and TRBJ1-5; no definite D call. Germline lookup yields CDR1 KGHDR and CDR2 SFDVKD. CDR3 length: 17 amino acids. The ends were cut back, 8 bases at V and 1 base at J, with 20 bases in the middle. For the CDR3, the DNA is TGTGCCACCACCTGCGCGGAGTCGGAAGCAAGCAATCAGCCCCAGCATTTT. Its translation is CATTCAESEASNQPQHF.

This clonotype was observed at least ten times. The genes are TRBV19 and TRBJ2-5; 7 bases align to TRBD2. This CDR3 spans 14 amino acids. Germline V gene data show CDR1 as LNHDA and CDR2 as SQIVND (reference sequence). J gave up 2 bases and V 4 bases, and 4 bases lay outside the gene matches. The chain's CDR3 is CASSTRDYQETQYF. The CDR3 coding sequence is TGTGCCAGTAGTACCAGGGACTATCAAGAGACCCAGTACTTC.

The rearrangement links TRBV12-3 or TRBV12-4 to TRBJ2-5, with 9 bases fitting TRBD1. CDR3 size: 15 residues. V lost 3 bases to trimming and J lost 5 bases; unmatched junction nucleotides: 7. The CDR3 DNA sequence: TGTGCCAGCAGTTTTTCGGGACAGGGAGTGGAGACCCAGTACTTC. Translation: CASSFSGQGVETQYF.

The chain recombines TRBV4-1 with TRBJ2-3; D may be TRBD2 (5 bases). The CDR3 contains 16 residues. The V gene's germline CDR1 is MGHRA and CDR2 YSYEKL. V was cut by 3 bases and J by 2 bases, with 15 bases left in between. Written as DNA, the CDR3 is TGCGCCAGCAGCCAGGGCGGGCAGCGGTCCACAGATACGCAGTATTTT. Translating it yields CASSQGGQRSTDTQYF.

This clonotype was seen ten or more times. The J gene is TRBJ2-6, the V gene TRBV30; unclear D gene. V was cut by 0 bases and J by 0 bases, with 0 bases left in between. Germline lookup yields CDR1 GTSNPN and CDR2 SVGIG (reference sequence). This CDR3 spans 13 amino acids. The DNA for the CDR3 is TGTGCCTGGAGTGTCTCTGGGGCCAACGTCCTGACTTTC. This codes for CAWSVSGANVLTF.

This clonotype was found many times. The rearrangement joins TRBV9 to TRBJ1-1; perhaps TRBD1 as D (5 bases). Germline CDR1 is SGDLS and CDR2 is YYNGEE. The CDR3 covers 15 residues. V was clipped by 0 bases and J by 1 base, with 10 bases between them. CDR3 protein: CASSVVDSGNTEAFF. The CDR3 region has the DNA TGTGCCAGCAGCGTAGTAGACAGCGGGAACACTGAAGCTTTCTTT.

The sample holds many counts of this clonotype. CDR3 sequence (DNA): TGCAGTGCTAGAGACAGGGTAGGTGGAGATCAGCCCCAGCATTTT. Translating gives CSARDRVGGDQPQHF. V and J are TRBV20-1 and TRBJ1-5; a weak D match, TRBD1 (5 bases). V gave up 0 bases and J gave up 5 bases, with 14 bases separating them. The CDR3 is 15 residues long. Germline CDR1 and CDR2: DFQATT and SNEGSKA (reference sequence).

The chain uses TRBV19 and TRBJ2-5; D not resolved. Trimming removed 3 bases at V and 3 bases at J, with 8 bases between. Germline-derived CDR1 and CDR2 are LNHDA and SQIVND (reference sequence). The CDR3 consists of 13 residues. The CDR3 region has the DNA TGTGCCAGTAGTATGACGGTAAAAGAGACCCAGTACTTC. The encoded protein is CASSMTVKETQYF. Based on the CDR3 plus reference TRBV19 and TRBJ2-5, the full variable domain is DGGITQSPKYLFRKEGQNVTLSCEQNLNHDAMYWYRQDPGQGLRLIYYSQIVNDFQKGDIAEGYSVSREKKESFPLTVTSAQKNPTAFYLCASSMTVKETQYFGPGTRLLVL.

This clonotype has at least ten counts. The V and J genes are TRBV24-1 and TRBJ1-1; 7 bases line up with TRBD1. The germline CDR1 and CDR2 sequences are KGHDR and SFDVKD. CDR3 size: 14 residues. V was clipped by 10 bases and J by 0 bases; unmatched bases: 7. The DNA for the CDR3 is TGTGCCACTTCTGCCAGGGGGGTGAACACTGAAGCTTTCTTT. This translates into CATSARGVNTEAFF.

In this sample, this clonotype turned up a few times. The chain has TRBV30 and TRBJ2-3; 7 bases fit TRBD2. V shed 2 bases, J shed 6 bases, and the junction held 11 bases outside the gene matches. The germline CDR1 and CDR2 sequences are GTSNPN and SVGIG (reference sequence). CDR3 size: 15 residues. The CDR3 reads CAWSPKRGLEDTQYF. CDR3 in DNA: TGTGCCTGGAGTCCGAAGCGGGGCCTGGAGGATACGCAGTATTTT.

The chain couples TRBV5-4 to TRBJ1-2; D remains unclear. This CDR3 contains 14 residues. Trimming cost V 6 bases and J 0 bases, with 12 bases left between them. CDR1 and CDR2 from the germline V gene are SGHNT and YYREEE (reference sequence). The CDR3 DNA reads TGTGCCAGCACCCCGGCAGCAGCTAACTATGGCTACACCTTC. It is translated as CASTPAAANYGYTF.